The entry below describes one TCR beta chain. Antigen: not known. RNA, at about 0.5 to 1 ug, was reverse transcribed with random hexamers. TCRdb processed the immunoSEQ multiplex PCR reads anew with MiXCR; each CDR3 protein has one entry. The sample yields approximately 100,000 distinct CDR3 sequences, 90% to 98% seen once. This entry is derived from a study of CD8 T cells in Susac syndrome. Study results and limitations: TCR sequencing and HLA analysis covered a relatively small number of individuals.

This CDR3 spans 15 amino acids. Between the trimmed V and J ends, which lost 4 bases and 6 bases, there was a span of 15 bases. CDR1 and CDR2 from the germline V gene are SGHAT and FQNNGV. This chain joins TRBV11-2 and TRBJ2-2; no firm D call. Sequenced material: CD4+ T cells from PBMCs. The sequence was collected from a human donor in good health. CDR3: CASSSTNVGPGELFF. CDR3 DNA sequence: TGTGCCAGCAGCTCAACCAACGTTGGACCCGGGGAGCTGTTTTTT.